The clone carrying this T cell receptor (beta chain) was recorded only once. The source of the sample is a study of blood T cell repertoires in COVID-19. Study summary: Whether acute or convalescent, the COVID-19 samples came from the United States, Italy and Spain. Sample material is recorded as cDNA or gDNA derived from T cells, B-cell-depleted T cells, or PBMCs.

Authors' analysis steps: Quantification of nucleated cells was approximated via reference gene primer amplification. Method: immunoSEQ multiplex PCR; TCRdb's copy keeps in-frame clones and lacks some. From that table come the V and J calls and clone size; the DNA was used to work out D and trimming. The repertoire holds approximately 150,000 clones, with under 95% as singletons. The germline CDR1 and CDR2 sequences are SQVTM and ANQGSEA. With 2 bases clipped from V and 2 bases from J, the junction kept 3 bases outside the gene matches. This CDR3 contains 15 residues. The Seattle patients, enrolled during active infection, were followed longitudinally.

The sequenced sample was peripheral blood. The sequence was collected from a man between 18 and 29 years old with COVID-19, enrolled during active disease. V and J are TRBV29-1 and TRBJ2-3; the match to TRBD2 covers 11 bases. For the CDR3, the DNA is TGCAGCGTTGAAAGACTAGCGGGACCCACAGATACGCAGTATTTT. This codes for CSVERLAGPTDTQYF.